This T cell receptor (beta chain) was sequenced during a study of T cell responses to AZD1222 COVID-19 vaccine. The assay was immunoSEQ multiplex PCR, and TCRdb's table has in-frame clones only and misses some. The data contain more than 85,000 clones, approximately 84% of them seen just once; the ten biggest clones take up approximately 15%. To note about this clone: Its matching antigen is unknown.

Regarding the study as a whole: Donors were largely white British and mainly female; clonal diversity was possibly underestimated. Regions 160-218 and 743-854 dominated among vaccine-associated CD4 TCRs spanning spike.

The V and J ends lost 5 bases and 4 bases, in that order; junction bases with no gene match: 10. The CDR3 contains 16 residues. Germline V CDR1 and CDR2: SGHVS, FQNEAQ. Researchers grouped second doses given at about 4 or about 12 weeks into one pool. The origin of this receptor is an adult who received the AZD1222 COVID-19 vaccine. The sample was peripheral blood, taken 28 days after the second AZD1222 dose. The V gene is TRBV7-8, the J gene TRBJ2-3; 9 bases align to TRBD2. DNA for the CDR3: TGTGCCAGCAGCGCACGCGGGGGGGCCGTCGCAGATACGCAGTATTTT. As protein: CASSARGGAVADTQYF.